This TCR beta chain came from a study of beta chain features in type 1 diabetes. Study information: In age, gender and cell yields, patients were similar to healthy donors. Broader study findings: Shorter templates may be favored by PCR, equally so in patients and controls.

Purity exceeding 98% was reached by all sorted populations. About this clone: The antigen is undetermined.

Germline V gene lookup returns CDR1 SNHLY and CDR2 FYNNEI. The CDR3 is made up of 15 amino acids. Trimming left V 3 bases short and J 1 base short, with 13 bases between. As every portion of the isolated RNA was reverse transcribed, the sequencing read expressed TCRB transcripts. Assay used: immunoSEQ multiplex PCR; TCRdb lists only in-frame clones, some missing. The sample lists almost 350,000 clones, 7% to 9% occurring once. Sequenced input: central memory CD4+ T cells from blood. The receptor was derived from a woman under 30 in good health. This chain links TRBV2 with TRBJ2-7, with a weak D call TRBD1 (5 bases). The CDR3: CASSDREWVSYEQYF. The CDR3 DNA sequence: TGTGCCAGCAGTGACAGGGAATGGGTGTCCTACGAGCAGTACTTC.